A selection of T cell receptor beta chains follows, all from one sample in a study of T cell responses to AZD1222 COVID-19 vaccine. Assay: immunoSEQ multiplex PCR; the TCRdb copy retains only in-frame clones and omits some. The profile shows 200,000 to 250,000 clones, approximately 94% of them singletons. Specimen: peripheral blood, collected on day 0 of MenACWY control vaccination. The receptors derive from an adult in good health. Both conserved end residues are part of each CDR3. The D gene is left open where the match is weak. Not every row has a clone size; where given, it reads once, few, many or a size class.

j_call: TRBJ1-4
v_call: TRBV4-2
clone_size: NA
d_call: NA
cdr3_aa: CASSQDVGGNEKLFF
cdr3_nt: TGTGCCAGCAGCCAAGACGTGGGAGGGAATGAAAAACTGTTTTTT

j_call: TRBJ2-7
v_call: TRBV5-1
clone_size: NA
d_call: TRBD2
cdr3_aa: CASTLAGSLYEQYF
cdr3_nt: TGCGCCAGCACACTAGCGGGCTCACTCTACGAGCAGTACTTC

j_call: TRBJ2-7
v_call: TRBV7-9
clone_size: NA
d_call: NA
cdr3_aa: CASSLVGSEGGEQYF
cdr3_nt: TGTGCCAGCAGCTTAGTTGGCTCCGAGGGAGGCGAGCAGTACTTC

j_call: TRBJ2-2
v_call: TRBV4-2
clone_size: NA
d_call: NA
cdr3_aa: CASSQGTATGELFF
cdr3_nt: TGTGCCAGCAGCCAAGGAACGGCCACCGGGGAGCTGTTTTTT

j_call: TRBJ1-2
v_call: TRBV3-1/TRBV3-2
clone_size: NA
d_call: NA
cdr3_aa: CASSQDLTGAYGGYTF
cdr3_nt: TGTGCCAGCAGCCAAGATCTTACAGGTGCCTATGGTGGCTACACCTTC

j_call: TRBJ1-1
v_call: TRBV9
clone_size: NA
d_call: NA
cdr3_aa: CASSADSNTEAFF
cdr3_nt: TGTGCCAGCAGCGCCGACTCGAACACTGAAGCTTTCTTT

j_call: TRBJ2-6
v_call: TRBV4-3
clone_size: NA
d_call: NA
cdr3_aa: CASSPTGLRPGANVLTF
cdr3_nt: TGCGCCAGCAGCCCTACAGGGCTCCGACCTGGGGCCAACGTCCTGACTTTC

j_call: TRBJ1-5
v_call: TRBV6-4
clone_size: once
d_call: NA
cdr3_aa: CASSENGGSNQPQHF
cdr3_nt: TGTGCCAGCAGTGAAAACGGTGGGAGCAATCAGCCCCAGCATTTT

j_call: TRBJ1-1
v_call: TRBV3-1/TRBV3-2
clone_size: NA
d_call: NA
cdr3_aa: CASSQAKTRRDTEAFF
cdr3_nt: TGTGCCAGCAGCCAAGCCAAAACGCGGAGGGACACTGAAGCTTTCTTT

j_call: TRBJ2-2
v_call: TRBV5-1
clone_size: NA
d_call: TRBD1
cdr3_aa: CASSVTGGTGELFF
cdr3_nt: TGCGCCAGCAGCGTGACAGGGGGCACCGGGGAGCTGTTTTTT

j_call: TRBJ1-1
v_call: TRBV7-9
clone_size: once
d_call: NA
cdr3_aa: CASSLGYGMNTEAFF
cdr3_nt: TGTGCCAGCAGCTTAGGGTACGGGATGAACACTGAAGCTTTCTTT